Listed here are 27 T cell receptor beta chains from one sample, sequenced in a study. Cells sorted as Tregs were CD4+, CD25+ and CD127-/low. TCRdb reprocessed the 5' RACE reads via MiXCR and lists one record per CDR3 protein. Here the sample spans about 42,000 distinct CDR3 sequences, around 20% being singletons. Sequences were obtained from Tregs sorted from blood. These receptor sequences come from a female donor with breast cancer.

This clonotype showed up just a few times. Germline is not matched at one junction end, which may reflect a read error. This chain joins TRBV6-5 and TRBJ2-5; 7 bases agree with TRBD1. Germline V CDR1 and CDR2: MNHEY, SVGAGI. The CDR3 is 15 residues long. In nucleotides, the CDR3 is TGTGCCGGCAGTTACGGGCAGGGGGACCAAGGGACCCAGTACTTC. Residues: CAGSYGQGDQGTQYF.

This chain joins TRBV27 and TRBJ1-6; TRBD1 aligns across 9 bases. The CDR3 has 15 residues. V shed 3 bases and J 7 bases; nucleotides not matched to a gene: 4. Germline CDR1 and CDR2: MNHEY and SMNVEV (reference sequence). CDR3 protein: CASSFGTGSNSPLHF. In DNA form, the CDR3 reads TGTGCCAGCAGTTTCGGGACAGGGTCAAATTCACCCCTCCACTTT.

This chain joins TRBV13 and TRBJ2-7; 9 bases match TRBD2. This CDR3 spans 14 amino acids. V was clipped by 6 bases and J by 5 bases; unmatched bases: 8. Germline loops: CDR1 PRHDT, CDR2 FYEKMQ (reference sequence). The CDR3 here is CASSSIAGVDEQYF. The CDR3, as DNA: TGTGCCAGCAGTTCCATAGCGGGAGTGGACGAGCAGTACTTC.

This clonotype was seen repeatedly, ten times or more. The chain joins TRBV2 to TRBJ1-1, with 9 bases fitting TRBD1. Germline trimming cut 4 bases from V and 5 bases from J; bases unmatched to any gene: 8. Germline V CDR1 and CDR2: SNHLY, FYNNEI. The CDR3 is 15 amino acids. The CDR3 DNA reads as TGTGCCAGCAGTGTGGAGGGACAGGGCGGGACTGAAGCTTTCTTT. Translating it yields CASSVEGQGGTEAFF.

This clonotype has just a few counts. V and J are TRBV7-9 and TRBJ2-7; TRBD1 aligns across 8 bases. Trimming cost V 5 bases and J 7 bases; bases outside gene matches: 13. The CDR3 is 15 residues long. Germline V gene sequence: CDR1 SEHNR, CDR2 FQNEAQ (reference sequence). The CDR3 is CASSTSQDRVREQYF. DNA for the CDR3: TGTGCCAGCAGCACGAGCCAGGACAGGGTACGGGAGCAGTACTTC. Based on the CDR3 plus reference TRBV7-9 and TRBJ2-7, the full variable domain is DTGVSQNPRHKITKRGQNVTFRCDPISEHNRLYWYRQTLGQGPEFLTYFQNEAQLEKSRLLSDRFSAERPKGSFSTLEIQRTEQGDSAMYLCASSTSQDRVREQYFGPGTRLTVT.

This clonotype was seen a handful of times. The chain combines TRBV11-2 with TRBJ2-1; D is uncertain. V was pared by 0 bases and J by 9 bases, with 12 bases between. CDR1 is SGHAT, CDR2 FQNNGV, per germline. The CDR3 is 14 amino acids. CDR3 amino acids: CASSLESGVSEQFF. Written as DNA, the CDR3 is TGTGCCAGCAGCTTAGAGTCCGGCGTCAGTGAGCAGTTCTTC.

This clonotype was recorded only once. This chain uses TRBV7-6 with TRBJ2-5; TRBD1 matches 12 bases. Germline V CDR1 and CDR2: SGHVS, FNYEAQ. The CDR3 is 15 amino acids. Trimming removed 5 bases from V and 4 bases from J; junction bases left unmatched: 5. The CDR3 loop reads CASSPRDRGLETQYF. The CDR3 DNA reads TGTGCCAGCAGCCCGAGGGACAGGGGGCTAGAGACCCAGTACTTC.

The genes are TRBV20-1 and TRBJ2-1; D not resolved. The germline V gene encodes CDR1 DFQATT and CDR2 SNEGSKA (reference sequence). The CDR3 is 14 residues long. Between the trimmed V and J ends, which lost 3 bases and 4 bases, there was a span of 13 bases. CDR3 nucleotide sequence: TGCAGTGCTAGTAAGGAAAGGGATTACAATGAGCAGTTCTTC. This sequence encodes CSASKERDYNEQFF.

This clonotype was recorded at least ten times. The gene calls are TRBV9 and TRBJ2-6; D is undetermined. The CDR3 is 17 residues long. Germline assignment: CDR1 SGDLS and CDR2 YYNGEE. The V gene lost 0 bases and the J gene lost 1 base, with 11 bases spanning the gap. In DNA, the CDR3 is TGTGCCAGCAGCGTAGAGGTACGGCCGTCTGGGGCCAACGTCCTGACTTTC. Encoded protein: CASSVEVRPSGANVLTF.

About this clonotype: An end of the junction does not agree with germline; a read error may underlie this. The chain is built from TRBV7-3 and TRBJ2-1; the match to TRBD2 covers 10 bases. Germline loops: CDR1 SGHTA, CDR2 FQGTGA. The CDR3 extends over 13 amino acids. The chain's CDR3 is CASSLTTSGRAIF. CDR3 nucleotide sequence: TGTGCCAGCAGCTTAACCACGAGCGGGAGGGCGATCTTC.

As to this clonotype: One junction end does not reproduce the germline sequence, and a read error may be involved. The chain combines TRBV20-1 with TRBJ2-7; weak D call: TRBD2 (5 bases). The CDR3 sequence is 13 residues long. CDR1 is DFQATT and CDR2 is SNEGSKA in the germline V gene (reference sequence). The CDR3 DNA follows: TGCAGTGCCAGAGGACGAGGGATCCTCGAGCAGTACTTC. Translation gives CSARGRGILEQYF.

There are many counts of this clonotype. This CDR3 reads CASSPDRSSYNEQFF. CDR3 bases: TGTGCCAGCAGCCCCGACAGGTCTTCCTACAATGAGCAGTTCTTC. The chain couples TRBV7-9 to TRBJ2-1; a weak D match, TRBD1 (6 bases). Germline V gene sequence: CDR1 SEHNR, CDR2 FQNEAQ (reference sequence). V was cut by 5 bases and J by 1 base, with 12 bases left in between. The CDR3 has 15 residues. The full variable domain, in which reference TRBV7-9 and TRBJ2-1 provide the parts outside the CDR3, is DTGVSQNPRHKITKRGQNVTFRCDPISEHNRLYWYRQTLGQGPEFLTYFQNEAQLEKSRLLSDRFSAERPKGSFSTLEIQRTEQGDSAMYLCASSPDRSSYNEQFFGPGTRLTVL.

In regard to this clonotype: Relative to the germline gene, one junction end is altered; a read error may explain this. This chain joins TRBV6-6 and TRBJ2-1; 10 bases fit TRBD2. The germline V gene encodes CDR1 MNHNY and CDR2 SVGAGI (reference sequence). The CDR3 runs 19 residues. The CDR3 loop is CASSYTTSGVVSSHNEQFF. CDR3 bases: TGTGCCAGCAGTTACACCACTAGCGGGGTAGTTAGCTCCCACAATGAGCAGTTCTTC.

The chain employs TRBV4-2 and TRBJ2-7, with TRBD2 identical over 8 bases. Germline V gene data show CDR1 as LGHNA and CDR2 as YNFKEQ. There are 13 residues in the CDR3. Trimming took 0 bases from V and 12 from J; bases not matched to a gene: 7. The CDR3 sequence: CASSQDSGGNRYF. The CDR3 DNA reads as TGTGCCAGCAGCCAAGATTCGGGAGGGAATCGGTACTTC.

Many counts were recorded for this clonotype. The chain recombines TRBV30 with TRBJ1-3; D remains ambiguous. The germline CDR1 and CDR2 sequences are GTSNPN and SVGIG (reference sequence). V was shortened by 0 bases and J by 0 bases, with 6 bases between the two germline ends. The CDR3 has 14 amino acids. In nucleotides, the CDR3 is TGTGCCTGGAGTGTAGGAAGCTCTGGAAACACCATATATTTT. Translation: CAWSVGSSGNTIYF. Using reference TRBV30 and TRBJ1-3 for the parts outside the CDR3, the full variable domain is SQTIHQWPATLVQPVGSPLSLECTVEGTSNPNLYWYRQAAGRGLQLLFYSVGIGQISSEVPQNLSASRPQDRQFILSSKKLLLSDSGFYLCAWSVGSSGNTIYFGEGSWLTVV.

In the case of this clonotype: An end of the junction differs from the germline gene, which may be a read error. The V and J genes are TRBV7-8 and TRBJ2-3; 10 bases align to TRBD1. There are 15 residues in the CDR3. Germline assignment: CDR1 SGHVS and CDR2 FQNEAQ. The CDR3 spells CAGSLEGQGTDTQYF. The CDR3 DNA reads as TGTGCCGGCAGCTTAGAGGGACAGGGGACAGATACGCAGTATTTT.

The V call is TRBV27, the J call TRBJ2-3, with TRBD2 matching over 8 bases. Trimming at V came to 8 bases and at J to 3 bases, leaving 7 bases not matched to a gene. The CDR3 consists of 14 residues. Germline CDR1 and CDR2: MNHEY and SMNVEV (reference sequence). CDR3 sequence: CASGPGLVTDTQYF. In DNA form, the CDR3 reads TGTGCCAGCGGCCCGGGACTAGTTACAGATACGCAGTATTTT.

This clonotype showed up many times. The gene calls are TRBV2 and TRBJ2-3; D remains unclear. Germline loops: CDR1 SNHLY, CDR2 FYNNEI. This CDR3 is 11 amino acids long. Trimming took 3 bases from V and 6 from J, leaving 4 bases between them. The CDR3 loop is CASSDGDTQYF. Written as DNA, the CDR3 is TGTGCCAGCAGTGATGGGGATACGCAGTATTTT.

A note on this clonotype: A much larger clone is a single base away; this may be a read error. CDR3 bases: TGTGCCAGCAGCTTGGAACAGAATAATGAAAAACTGTTTTTT. Translated: CASSLEQNNEKLFF. V gene TRBV5-4 combines with J gene TRBJ1-4, with no clear D. CDR1 SGHNT and CDR2 YYREEE come from the germline V gene (reference sequence). Trimming stripped 0 bases from V and 4 bases from J, with 7 bases between. The CDR3 length is 14 residues.

This clonotype has just a few counts. This sequence joins TRBV5-1 and TRBJ2-1, with 10 nucleotides matching TRBD2. V lost 4 bases and J lost 7; bases outside the gene matches: 8. Germline CDR1 is SGHRS and CDR2 is YFSETQ. The CDR3 runs 15 residues. The CDR3 here is CASSPGTSALNEQFF. The CDR3 DNA reads as TGCGCCAGCAGCCCCGGGACTAGCGCCTTGAATGAGCAGTTCTTC.

This clonotype was seen only a few times. The chain carries TRBV20-1 and TRBJ2-5; D possibly corresponds to TRBD1 (5 bases). The CDR3 sequence is 15 residues long. Germline-derived CDR1 and CDR2 are DFQATT and SNEGSKA (reference sequence). Deletions cut 6 bases from V and 5 bases from J, with 22 bases between. The CDR3, as DNA: TGCAGTGCGACCGATATCGGTCAGGGAAAGGAGACCCAGTACTTC. Amino acids: CSATDIGQGKETQYF.

This clonotype was counted at least ten times. The J gene is TRBJ2-1, the V gene TRBV6-4, with 12 bases identical to TRBD2. This CDR3 is built from 15 residues. V lost 2 bases and J lost 8; bases outside the gene matches: 4. Germline values: CDR1 MRHNA, CDR2 SNTAGT. Written as DNA, the CDR3 is TGTGCCAGCAGTGACGGACTAGCGGGAAGCGATGAGCAGTTCTTC. Protein sequence: CASSDGLAGSDEQFF.

Many counts were recorded for this clonotype. The rearrangement joins TRBV5-1 to TRBJ2-2; 8 positions match TRBD2. V dropped 4 bases and J dropped 7; count of bases not matched to a gene: 3. Germline V gene sequence: CDR1 SGHRS, CDR2 YFSETQ. The CDR3 has 13 residues. CDR3 loop: CASSSLAGGELFF. Here the CDR3 DNA reads TGCGCCAGCAGCAGCCTAGCGGGCGGGGAGCTGTTTTTT.

Concerning this clonotype itself: This may be a read error: a much more frequent sequence differs by one nucleotide. The rearrangement joins TRBV3-1 to TRBJ2-5; D is perhaps TRBD1 or TRBD2 (5 bases each). The germline V and J ends were trimmed by 1 base and 7 bases, with 13 bases remaining between them. Germline loops: CDR1 LGHDT, CDR2 YNNKEL (reference sequence). The CDR3 sequence is 14 residues long. Written as DNA, the CDR3 is TGTGCCAGCAGCCAAGGCGTGGGGGAAGGGACCCAGTACTTC. Amino acid sequence: CASSQGVGEGTQYF.

This clonotype has ten or more counts. J is TRBJ2-2 and V is TRBV4-1; TRBD1 is a possible D gene (6 bases). The CDR3 totals 16 residues. Germline V gene data show CDR1 as MGHRA and CDR2 as YSYEKL. V dropped 5 bases and J dropped 3 bases, with 16 bases sitting between them. CDR3: CASSNSQGTDTGELFF. In DNA form, the CDR3 reads TGCGCCAGCAGCAATAGCCAGGGGACGGACACCGGGGAGCTGTTTTTT.

CDR3 loop: CASSVTGWGEKLFF. DNA for the CDR3: TGTGCCAGCAGTGTGACAGGGTGGGGAGAAAAACTGTTTTTT. V and J are TRBV2 and TRBJ1-4; 7 positions agree with TRBD1. Germline loops: CDR1 SNHLY, CDR2 FYNNEI. This CDR3 region has 14 residues. J was trimmed by 8 bases and V by 4 bases; bases with no gene match: 7.

This clonotype was seen a handful of times. The V and J genes are TRBV7-2 and TRBJ2-2; D is uncertain. Germline V gene data show CDR1 as SGHTA and CDR2 as FQGNSA. The CDR3 contains 13 residues. Trimming cost V 10 bases and J 0 bases, with 9 bases left between them. CDR3 loop: CAKLASNTGELFF. CDR3 nucleotide sequence: TGTGCCAAGTTGGCTTCGAACACCGGGGAGCTGTTTTTT.